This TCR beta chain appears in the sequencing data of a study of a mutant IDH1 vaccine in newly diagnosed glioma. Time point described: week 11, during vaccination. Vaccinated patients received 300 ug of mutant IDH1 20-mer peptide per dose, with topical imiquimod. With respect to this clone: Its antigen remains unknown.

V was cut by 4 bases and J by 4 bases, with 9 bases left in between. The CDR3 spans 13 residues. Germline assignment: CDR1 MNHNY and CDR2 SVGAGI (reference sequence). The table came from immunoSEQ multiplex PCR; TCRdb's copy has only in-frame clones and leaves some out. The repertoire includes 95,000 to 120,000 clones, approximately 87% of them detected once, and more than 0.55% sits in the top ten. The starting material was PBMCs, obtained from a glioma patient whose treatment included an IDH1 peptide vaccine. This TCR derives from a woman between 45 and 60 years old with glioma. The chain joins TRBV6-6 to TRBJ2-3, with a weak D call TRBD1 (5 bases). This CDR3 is CASSSRVSDTQYF. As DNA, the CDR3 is TGTGCCAGCAGTTCCAGGGTCTCAGATACGCAGTATTTT.